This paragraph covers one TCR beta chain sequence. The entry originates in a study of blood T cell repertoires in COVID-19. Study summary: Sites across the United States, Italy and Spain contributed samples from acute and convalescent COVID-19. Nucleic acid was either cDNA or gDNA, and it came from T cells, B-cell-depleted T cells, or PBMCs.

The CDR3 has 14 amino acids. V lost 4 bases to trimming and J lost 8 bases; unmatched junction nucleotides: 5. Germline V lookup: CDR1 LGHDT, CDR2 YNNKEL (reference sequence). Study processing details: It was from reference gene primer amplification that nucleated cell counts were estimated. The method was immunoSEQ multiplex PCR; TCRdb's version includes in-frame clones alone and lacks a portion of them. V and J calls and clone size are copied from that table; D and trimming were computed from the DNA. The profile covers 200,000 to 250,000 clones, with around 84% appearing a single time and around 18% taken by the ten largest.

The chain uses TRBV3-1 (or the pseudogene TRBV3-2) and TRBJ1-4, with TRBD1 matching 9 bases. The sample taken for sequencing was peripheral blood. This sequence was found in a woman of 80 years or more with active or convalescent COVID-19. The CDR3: CASSRGTGKEKLFF. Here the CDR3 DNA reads TGTGCCAGCAGCCGCGGGACAGGGAAAGAAAAACTGTTTTTT.